Presented here are 27 T cell receptor beta chains from one specimen sequenced in a study of human versus mouse CDR3 diversity and MHC coevolution. TCRdb's copy holds only in-frame clones and misses some; the assay was immunoSEQ multiplex PCR. The data show more than 60,000 clones, 85% to 95% seen once. The sequenced sample consisted of naive CD4+ T cells from blood. Sample subset: CD45RO-negative CD62L-positive naive CD4 T cells. The source of these receptors is a person between 25 and 70 years old in good health.

V and J are TRBV6-4 and TRBJ2-7; 16 bases line up with TRBD2. CDR3 length: 17 residues. Looked up from germline, CDR1 is MRHNA and CDR2 is SNTAGT. J was trimmed by 2 bases and V by 11 bases; bases with no gene match: 12. The CDR3, as DNA: TGTGCCGCTCCGGGACTAGCGGGAGGGAGACGTACCTACGAGCAGTACTTC. This codes for CAAPGLAGGRRTYEQYF.

The chain combines TRBV6-6 with TRBJ2-7; TRBD2 aligns across 10 bases. The V segment lost 0 bases and the J segment 7 bases; nucleotides outside the gene matches: 9. This CDR3 is built from 16 residues. Germline V gene data show CDR1 as MNHNY and CDR2 as SVGAGI (reference sequence). The CDR3 reads CASSYSIASGSGEQYF. CDR3 nucleotide sequence: TGTGCCAGCAGTTACTCGATAGCTAGCGGGAGTGGGGAGCAGTACTTC.

The rearrangement uses TRBV5-1 and TRBJ2-2; TRBD2 might be the D (6 bases). The length of the CDR3 is 18 residues. Trimming removed 0 bases at V and 4 bases at J, with 19 bases between. Germline values: CDR1 SGHRS, CDR2 YFSETQ. This CDR3 is CASSLDGSGPRRTGELFF. CDR3 in DNA: TGCGCCAGCAGCTTGGATGGTAGCGGTCCCAGGCGCACCGGGGAGCTGTTTTTT. The full variable domain, rest sourced from reference TRBV5-1 and TRBJ2-2, is KAGVTQTPRYLIKTRGQQVTLSCSPISGHRSVSWYQQTPGQGLQFLFEYFSETQRNKGNFPGRFSGRQFSNSRSEMNVSTLELGDSALYLCASSLDGSGPRRTGELFFGEGSRLTVL.

The genes are TRBV5-8 and TRBJ1-5; D not certain. Trimming left V 0 bases short and J 7 bases short, with 5 bases between. The germline V gene has CDR1 SGHTS and CDR2 YDEGEE. This CDR3 comprises 12 residues. CDR3 nucleotide sequence: TGTGCCAGCAGCTTGGGGGCCCAGCCCCAGCATTTT. Translation gives CASSLGAQPQHF.

The gene calls are TRBV7-8 and TRBJ2-3; the match to TRBD2 covers 7 bases. The CDR3 has 16 amino acids. V shed 6 bases, J shed 2 bases, and the junction held 11 bases outside the gene matches. Looked up from germline, CDR1 is SGHVS and CDR2 is FQNEAQ. The CDR3 DNA sequence: TGTGCCAGCAGTCCTGCGCGGCGGGGGAACACAGATACGCAGTATTTT. Its protein is CASSPARRGNTDTQYF.

The chain employs TRBV5-8 and TRBJ1-4, with D unclear. CDR1 is SGHTS, CDR2 YDEGEE, per germline. The CDR3 has 14 amino acids. V gave up 4 bases and J gave up 8 bases, with 15 bases separating them. CDR3 sequence reads: CASSLTDSSEKLFF. DNA for the CDR3: TGTGCCAGCAGCCTAACAGATTCGTCGGAAAAACTGTTTTTT.

The chain uses TRBV11-2 and TRBJ2-1; TRBD2 aligns across 8 bases. V was clipped by 4 bases and J by 6 bases; unmatched bases: 5. The CDR3 spans 14 residues. Germline CDR1 is SGHAT and CDR2 is FQNNGV. The CDR3 DNA follows: TGTGCCAGCAGCTCCGGACTAGCTGGCAATGAGCAGTTCTTC. Translated: CASSSGLAGNEQFF.

The genes are TRBV2 and TRBJ1-2; D is possibly TRBD1 (5 bases). Trimming removed 6 bases at V and 4 bases at J, with 12 bases between. Per the germline V gene, CDR1 is SNHLY and CDR2 is FYNNEI. The CDR3 spans 13 residues. CDR3 in amino acids: CASSLGGSYGYTF. The CDR3 DNA reads TGTGCCAGCAGCTTGGGGGGTTCCTATGGCTACACCTTC.

This sequence joins TRBV9 and TRBJ2-7, with 10 nucleotides matching TRBD2. CDR1 is SGDLS, CDR2 YYNGEE, per germline. Losses at the gene ends were 0 bases for V and 4 bases for J; bases not matched to a gene: 13. This CDR3 is 18 amino acids long. CDR3 nucleotides: TGTGCCAGCAGCGTAGGAGGCCCCCTAGCGGGAGTAAAGTACGAGCAGTACTTC. It yields the protein CASSVGGPLAGVKYEQYF.

The chain is built from TRBV27 and TRBJ2-5; 9 positions match TRBD2. Germline-derived CDR1 and CDR2 are MNHEY and SMNVEV (reference sequence). V was clipped by 7 bases and J by 5 bases; unmatched bases: 11. The CDR3 length is 15 residues. This CDR3 is CASTRVSGSGETQYF. CDR3 nucleotide sequence: TGTGCCAGCACAAGGGTTAGCGGGAGTGGGGAGACCCAGTACTTC.

This clone was detected only once. The same CDR3 is also encoded by other DNA sequences in this sample. The chain uses TRBV1 and TRBJ2-3; the table assigns TRBD2, which was not confirmed against the DNA. TRBV1 is flagged as a pseudogene. The CDR3 runs 15 residues. The CDR3 nucleotides are TGCATCAGCAGCCGGACTAGTCAGGGCACAGATACGCAGTATTTT. As protein: CISSRTSQGTDTQYF.

This sequence joins TRBV9 and TRBJ2-5, with TRBD2 matching over 9 bases. CDR3 length: 14 residues. V dropped 4 bases and J dropped 2; count of bases not matched to a gene: 3. Germline CDR1 and CDR2: SGDLS and YYNGEE. As DNA, the CDR3 is TGTGCCAGCAGCCGGGCGGGAGGGCAAGAGACCCAGTACTTC. Protein: CASSRAGGQETQYF.

The rearrangement joins TRBV18 to TRBJ1-1; TRBD1 is a possible D gene (6 bases). The CDR3 covers 18 residues. Germline CDR1 KGHSH, CDR2 LQKENI. V lost 2 bases, J lost 1 base, and 20 bases lay in between. CDR3 nucleotide sequence: TGTGCCAGCTCACCAATAGTCTTATGGGGGCCTACGAACACTGAAGCTTTCTTT. Its translation is CASSPIVLWGPTNTEAFF.

The CDR3 region is CASKVTGPRGEDTQYF. The CDR3 nucleotides are TGTGCCAGCAAAGTTACGGGCCCTCGGGGTGAAGATACGCAGTATTTT. The chain combines TRBV10-3 with TRBJ2-3, with D possibly matching TRBD2 (5 bases). Trimming cost V 10 bases and J 5 bases, with 25 bases left between them. The CDR3 spans 16 residues. Germline V gene lookup returns CDR1 ENHRY and CDR2 SYGVKD.

V gene TRBV6-5 combines with J gene TRBJ1-2; a possible D gene is TRBD1 (5 bases). There are 12 residues in the CDR3. V was shortened by 6 bases and J by 3 bases, with 8 bases between the two germline ends. CDR1 MNHEY and CDR2 SVGAGI come from the germline V gene. The CDR3 region has the DNA TGTGCCAGCAGAGAGACAGACTATGGCTACACCTTC. This encodes CASRETDYGYTF.

The chain has TRBV10-3 and TRBJ2-3, with 13 bases identical to TRBD2. Trimming took 5 bases from V and 3 from J; bases not matched to a gene: 5. The germline gives CDR1 ENHRY, CDR2 SYGVKD. CDR3 length: 16 amino acids. The CDR3 sequence: CAISWGTSGITDTQYF. The DNA of the CDR3 is TGTGCCATCAGTTGGGGGACTAGCGGGATAACAGATACGCAGTATTTT.

The chain combines TRBV28 with TRBJ2-6; TRBD1 aligns across 10 bases. Germline V CDR1 and CDR2: MDHEN, SYDVKM. The V segment lost 3 bases and the J segment 2 bases; nucleotides outside the gene matches: 7. The CDR3 sequence is 18 residues long. This CDR3 is CASSLFGQGVPGANVLTF. Written as DNA, the CDR3 is TGTGCCAGCAGTTTGTTCGGACAGGGGGTCCCTGGGGCCAACGTCCTGACTTTC.

The chain has TRBV30 and TRBJ2-7; TRBD1 matches at 9 bases. Trimming cost V 2 bases and J 6 bases; bases outside gene matches: 2. This CDR3 comprises 12 residues. Germline V gene sequence: CDR1 GTSNPN, CDR2 SVGIG (reference sequence). In DNA, the CDR3 is TGTGCCTGGAGTCCGGGACAGGGCGAGCAGTACTTC. Its protein product is CAWSPGQGEQYF.

The rearrangement uses TRBV30 and TRBJ2-1; TRBD1 is a possible D gene (5 bases). Germline CDR1 is GTSNPN and CDR2 is SVGIG (reference sequence). V gave up 1 base and J gave up 7 bases, with 14 bases separating them. The CDR3 sequence is 14 residues long. CDR3 in amino acids: CAWSGTNNLNEQFF. The CDR3 region has the DNA TGTGCCTGGAGTGGGACAAACAACCTAAATGAGCAGTTCTTC.

The chain carries TRBV30 and TRBJ2-2; D may be TRBD1 (5 bases). The CDR3 has 12 amino acids. With 5 bases removed from V and 7 bases from J, the gap between germline ends came to 11 bases. The germline CDR1 and CDR2 sequences are GTSNPN and SVGIG (reference sequence). The CDR3 region is CAWGQGGGELFF. The DNA of the CDR3 is TGTGCCTGGGGGCAGGGTGGCGGGGAGCTGTTTTTT.

The chain combines TRBV5-6 with TRBJ1-3; perhaps TRBD1 as D (6 bases). This CDR3 comprises 15 residues. The germline V gene has CDR1 SGHDT and CDR2 YYEEEE. V gave up 5 bases and J gave up 2 bases, with 14 bases separating them. The DNA of the CDR3 is TGTGCCAGCAGTTCCCCAAGACAGGCTGGAAACACCATATATTTT. It translates to CASSSPRQAGNTIYF.

This clone was found a few times. This sequence joins TRBV7-9 and TRBJ2-7; tentative D call: TRBD1 (6 bases). The V gene lost 5 bases and the J gene lost 6 bases, with 17 bases spanning the gap. This CDR3 is 14 amino acids long. CDR1 is SEHNR, CDR2 FQNEAQ, per germline (reference sequence). CDR3 region: CASSERGSGFEQYF. As DNA, the CDR3 is TGTGCCAGCAGCGAAAGGGGGTCAGGGTTCGAGCAGTACTTC.

The chain employs TRBV9 and TRBJ2-3; 7 bases line up with TRBD2. J lost 0 bases, V lost 1 base, and 5 bases had no gene match. Germline V gene data show CDR1 as SGDLS and CDR2 as YYNGEE. CDR3 length: 16 amino acids. DNA for the CDR3: TGTGCCAGCAGCGTACTGAGCGGGACTAGCACAGATACGCAGTATTTT. This sequence encodes CASSVLSGTSTDTQYF.

The CDR3 nucleotides read TGTGCCAGCAGTTCCCCCCAGGGGTATCGAAACACCATATATTTT. Amino acids: CASSSPQGYRNTIYF. V usage is TRBV28 and J usage is TRBJ1-3, with D maybe TRBD1 (6 bases). The CDR3 is 15 residues long. Germline CDR1 and CDR2: MDHEN and SYDVKM. The V gene lost 4 bases and the J gene lost 5 bases, with 15 bases spanning the gap.

CDR3 region: CASSLGQVDIQYF. CDR3 DNA: TGTGCCAGCAGCTTAGGGCAGGTGGACATTCAGTACTTC. This sequence joins TRBV13 and TRBJ2-4; D uncertain. From germline, CDR1 is PRHDT and CDR2 FYEKMQ (reference sequence). V gave up 0 bases and J gave up 8 bases, with 8 bases separating them. The CDR3 totals 13 residues.

The V and J genes are TRBV27 and TRBJ1-2; D perhaps matches TRBD1 (6 bases). Germline V gene sequence: CDR1 MNHEY, CDR2 SMNVEV (reference sequence). V shed 8 bases and J shed 5 bases, with 15 bases lying between them. This CDR3 has 13 amino acids. This CDR3 reads CASGRGSPYGYTF. CDR3 DNA: TGTGCCAGCGGAAGGGGGTCCCCATATGGCTACACCTTC.

This sequence joins TRBV7-3 and TRBJ2-3; D uncertain. The CDR3 loop spans 17 amino acids. Germline V CDR1 and CDR2: SGHTA, FQGTGA. V was clipped by 5 bases and J by 3 bases, with 21 bases between them. The CDR3 region has the DNA TGTGCCAGCAGCCCACACAAGCGTGGCCCCACAACAGATACGCAGTATTTT. Translation gives CASSPHKRGPTTDTQYF.